The rows below give T cell receptor beta chains drawn from one sample of a study of blood T cell repertoires in COVID-19. The method was immunoSEQ multiplex PCR; TCRdb's version includes in-frame clones alone and lacks a portion of them. In the table there are over 120,000 clones, around 90% of which are singletons. What was sequenced was peripheral blood. These receptors were collected from a human donor in a cohort sampled during active COVID-19. Each CDR3 is given without its conserved first and last residue. The size of a clone is reported for some rows only, either as once, few or many, or as a class for expanded clones.

clone_size: NA
v_call: TRBV7-2
j_call: TRBJ2-7
cdr3_aa: ASSFSISYEQY

clone_size: NA
v_call: TRBV23-1
j_call: TRBJ1-6
cdr3_aa: ASSQPPVLPNSPLH

clone_size: NA
v_call: TRBV29-1
j_call: TRBJ1-1
cdr3_aa: SVRRQGFPEAF

clone_size: NA
v_call: TRBV7-2
j_call: TRBJ2-3
cdr3_aa: ASGESTDTQY

clone_size: NA
v_call: TRBV12-3/TRBV12-4
j_call: TRBJ1-4
cdr3_aa: ASSLQGPEKLF

clone_size: NA
v_call: TRBV6-4
j_call: TRBJ2-3
cdr3_aa: ASSADRHSDTQY

clone_size: NA
v_call: TRBV5-6
j_call: TRBJ2-4
cdr3_aa: ASSLYWEGGNIQY

clone_size: NA
v_call: TRBV6-5
j_call: TRBJ2-7
cdr3_aa: ASSYYGTGTYEQY

clone_size: few
v_call: TRBV9
j_call: TRBJ1-5
cdr3_aa: ASSGERDQPQH

clone_size: NA
v_call: TRBV5-1
j_call: TRBJ2-7
cdr3_aa: ASNFQDRTSYEQY

clone_size: NA
v_call: TRBV19
j_call: TRBJ2-3
cdr3_aa: ASSIDGEETDTQY

clone_size: NA
v_call: TRBV7-2
j_call: TRBJ2-1
cdr3_aa: ASSSTSGAYNEQF

clone_size: NA
v_call: TRBV12-3/TRBV12-4
j_call: TRBJ1-1
cdr3_aa: ASSLLENTEAF

clone_size: NA
v_call: TRBV29-1
j_call: TRBJ2-2
cdr3_aa: SVIQGAAGELF

clone_size: NA
v_call: TRBV27
j_call: TRBJ2-5
cdr3_aa: ASGRDMETQY

clone_size: NA
v_call: TRBV2
j_call: TRBJ2-1
cdr3_aa: ASSPIGGLVNEQF

clone_size: NA
v_call: TRBV6-2/TRBV6-3
j_call: TRBJ1-1
cdr3_aa: ASSYRSPQPRGPNTEAF

clone_size: few
v_call: TRBV2
j_call: TRBJ1-3
cdr3_aa: ASSVGREDTIY

clone_size: NA
v_call: TRBV19
j_call: TRBJ1-4
cdr3_aa: ASSISGGTNEKLF

clone_size: NA
v_call: TRBV7-2
j_call: TRBJ2-1
cdr3_aa: ASSRSSYNEQF

clone_size: few
v_call: TRBV5-1
j_call: TRBJ1-4
cdr3_aa: ASSKDSDNEKLF

clone_size: few
v_call: TRBV3-1/TRBV3-2
j_call: TRBJ1-6
cdr3_aa: ASSQLQGNSPLH

clone_size: NA
v_call: TRBV19
j_call: TRBJ1-4
cdr3_aa: ASREGTRKEKLF

clone_size: NA
v_call: TRBV4-3
j_call: TRBJ2-7
cdr3_aa: ASSQAGQGSYEQY

clone_size: NA
v_call: TRBV11-1
j_call: TRBJ2-7
cdr3_aa: ASSPSGGNLLYEQY

clone_size: few
v_call: TRBV28
j_call: TRBJ1-6
cdr3_aa: ASSRGGDNSPLH

clone_size: NA
v_call: TRBV18
j_call: TRBJ1-3
cdr3_aa: ASSEQSPSSGNTIY

clone_size: NA
v_call: TRBV5-1
j_call: TRBJ2-3
cdr3_aa: ASSLVRQSTDTQY

clone_size: NA
v_call: TRBV5-1
j_call: TRBJ1-6
cdr3_aa: ASSLGTGGFDSPLH

clone_size: NA
v_call: TRBV6-4
j_call: TRBJ1-2
cdr3_aa: ASSPEWQSYGYT

clone_size: NA
v_call: TRBV30
j_call: TRBJ2-1
cdr3_aa: AWSVLRTSGGAQEQF

clone_size: NA
v_call: TRBV2
j_call: TRBJ1-3
cdr3_aa: ASSPLRVYSGNTIY

clone_size: NA
v_call: TRBV5-6
j_call: TRBJ2-5
cdr3_aa: ASSLGGPGGVKTQY

clone_size: NA
v_call: TRBV2
j_call: TRBJ1-5
cdr3_aa: ASSGDWNQPQH

clone_size: NA
v_call: TRBV4-2
j_call: TRBJ2-5
cdr3_aa: ASTRSGGDQETQY

clone_size: NA
v_call: TRBV3-1/TRBV3-2
j_call: TRBJ1-2
cdr3_aa: ASSQGGDRDYGYT

clone_size: NA
v_call: TRBV7-3
j_call: TRBJ2-3
cdr3_aa: ASSLQGFTDTQY

clone_size: NA
v_call: TRBV5-1
j_call: TRBJ1-2
cdr3_aa: ASSPRQGADGYT